This T cell receptor beta chain was identified during a study of human T cells and chemical hapten exposure. Study summary: Skin of the upper inner arm, about 2 cm by about 2 cm, received 2% DPC for sensitization. Whole-study results and caveats: Sensitizing to DPC left TCRs with a frequency above 1 in 1000 unaltered. While controls formed fewer of them, expanded TCRs formed significantly more large CDR3 similarity clusters.

The CDR3 is 12 amino acids. CDR1 SEHNR and CDR2 FQNEAQ come from the germline V gene (reference sequence). Between the trimmed V and J ends, which lost 2 bases and 8 bases, there was a span of 4 bases. Time point indicated: pre-sensitization, week 0. Indicated treatment: therapeutic diphenylcyclopropenone sensitization with weekly scalp DPC. One entry per CDR3 protein results from TCRdb running MiXCR on the RACE reads. The sample yields over 85,000 distinct CDR3 sequences, 11% seen once. This clonotype was seen ten or more times. Its cognate antigen is unknown. This sequence was found in a woman in her fifties or sixties with alopecia areata. Some clones in this sample may be carry-over from other donors' samples. The sample in question was whole blood, obtained in connection with sensitization to the hapten diphenylcyclopropenone (DPC). This chain links TRBV7-9 with TRBJ1-6; D gene uncertain. CDR3 in amino acids: CASSLYYSPLHF. DNA of the CDR3: TGTGCCAGCAGCTTATATTATTCACCCCTCCACTTT.